The clone carrying this TCR beta chain occurred once. What it recognizes is unknown. Patients who underwent sequencing had shown CD8+CD57+ cell expansion by flow cytometry. The diagnosis in all patients was severe acquired aplastic anemia. The data belong to a study of CD8+CD57+ T cells in acquired aplastic anemia. Overall study: Mean yield of DNA from sorted CD4+ and CD8+ cells was roughly 3.2 ug.

The V gene's germline CDR1 is KGHDR and CDR2 SFDVKD. The CDR3 has 13 amino acids. The V end lost 9 bases, the J end lost 5 bases, and 14 bases lay between the germline ends. Genomic DNA templated the TCR beta VDJ and CDR3 profiling. A single record per CDR3 protein comes from TCRdb applying MiXCR to the reads. The profile shows 150,000 to 200,000 distinct CDR3 sequences, approximately 44% of them singletons. Study findings and constraints: In common between the patients and the controls were more than 25 CD8+ CDR3 sequences.

The V and J genes are TRBV24-1 and TRBJ2-3, with a possible D match to TRBD2 (6 bases). The clonotype was recovered from a human donor with aplastic anemia. Material: sorted CD4+, CD8+, or CD8+CD57+ T cells (not recorded which) from PBMCs. CDR3 sequence (DNA): TGTGCCACCGGATCTTGGGGGGAAGATACGCAGTATTTT. It specifies CATGSWGEDTQYF.